Detailed here is one TCR beta chain. Its target is unknown. This record comes from a study of vaccination effects on CD4 cells after COVID-19. Some clones are missing from TCRdb's copy, which holds only in-frame ones; the method was immunoSEQ multiplex PCR. The data show about 73,000 clones, with 60% to 75% seen just once and just under 3% held by the top ten. Sequencing was preceded by expansion of antigen-specific CD4+ T cells with viral peptide pools in the ViraFEST assay. Following culture for approximately 11 days, CD4+ T cells were isolated. People in the vaccine group had not been infected with SARS-CoV-2 before, and their nucleocapsid antibodies were negative. Cultures of some 1.8 million PBMC per well contained approximately 9.6 IU/ml IL-2 plus 10 ug/ml peptides. It was on days 3 and 7 that half the medium was replaced with IL-2 medium. From germline, CDR1 is LNHDA and CDR2 SQIVND (reference sequence). The V segment lost 5 bases and the J segment 0 bases; nucleotides outside the gene matches: 5. The CDR3 contains 16 residues.

This receptor was identified in a human donor who received a COVID-19 vaccine. The chain carries TRBV19 and TRBJ1-1; 11 nucleotides line up with TRBD1. Source: CD4+ T cells from PBMCs cultured with HCoV-NL63 spike peptides, taken before COVID-19 vaccination. This CDR3 reads CASSLDRGRVNTEAFF. CDR3 nucleotides: TGTGCCAGTAGTTTGGACAGGGGGCGCGTGAACACTGAAGCTTTCTTT.